This T cell receptor (beta chain) was recorded in a study of cytomegalovirus exposure and HLA in healthy donors. Looking at the study overall: The roughly 120 validation repertoires matched the roughly 700 first-cohort repertoires in platform, a later analysis reported. Points from the study as a whole: Cytomegalovirus association was listed for around 170 TCR beta chains.

To note about this clone: As yet, its antigen is unknown.

The CDR3 is 20 amino acids. V was pared by 4 bases and J by 0 bases, with 12 bases of the junction left unmatched. Germline loops: CDR1 MDHEN, CDR2 SYDVKM. The repertoire was sequenced with immunoSEQ multiplex PCR; TCRdb's copy has only in-frame clones and lacks some. The sample holds hundreds of thousands of clones, 85% to 90% seen once. This receptor was identified in a woman aged 18-29 years in good health and CMV-seronegative. The V gene is TRBV28, the J gene TRBJ2-3; 14 positions match TRBD2. Sequenced input: PBMCs. The chain's CDR3 is CASSWGLAGAYNASTDTQYF. The DNA of the CDR3 is TGTGCCAGCAGTTGGGGACTAGCGGGGGCCTATAACGCTAGCACAGATACGCAGTATTTT. The whole variable domain, remainder taken from reference TRBV28 and TRBJ2-3, is DVKVTQSSRYLVKRTGEKVFLECVQDMDHENMFWYRQDPGLGLRLIYFSYDVKMKEKGDIPEGYSVSREKKERFSLILESASTNQTSMYLCASSWGLAGAYNASTDTQYFGPGTRLTVL.